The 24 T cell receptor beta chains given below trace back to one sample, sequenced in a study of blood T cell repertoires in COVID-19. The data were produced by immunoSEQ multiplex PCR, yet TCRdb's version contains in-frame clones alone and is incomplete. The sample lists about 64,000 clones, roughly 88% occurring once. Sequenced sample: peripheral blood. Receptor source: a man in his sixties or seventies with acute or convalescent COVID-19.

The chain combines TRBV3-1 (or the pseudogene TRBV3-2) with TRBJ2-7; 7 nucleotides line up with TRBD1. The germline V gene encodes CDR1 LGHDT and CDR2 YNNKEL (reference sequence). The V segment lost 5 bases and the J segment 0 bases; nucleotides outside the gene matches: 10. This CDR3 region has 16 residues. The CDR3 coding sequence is TGTGCCAGCAGCGGCCCCCGGGGACAGAACTCCTACGAGCAGTACTTC. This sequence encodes CASSGPRGQNSYEQYF.

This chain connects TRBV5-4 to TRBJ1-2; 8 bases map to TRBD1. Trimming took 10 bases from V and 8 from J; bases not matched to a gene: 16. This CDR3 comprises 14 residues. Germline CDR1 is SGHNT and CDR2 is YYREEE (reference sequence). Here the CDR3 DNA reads TGTGCCTCTTATCCTGGGACAGGCTTCCAGGGCTACACCTTC. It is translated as CASYPGTGFQGYTF.

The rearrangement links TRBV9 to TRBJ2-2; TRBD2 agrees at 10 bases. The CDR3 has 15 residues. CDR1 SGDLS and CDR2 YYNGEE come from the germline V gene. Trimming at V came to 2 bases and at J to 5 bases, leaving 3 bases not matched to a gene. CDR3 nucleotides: TGTGCCAGCAGCGTTCTAGCGGGGGATACCGGGGAGCTGTTTTTT. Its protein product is CASSVLAGDTGELFF.

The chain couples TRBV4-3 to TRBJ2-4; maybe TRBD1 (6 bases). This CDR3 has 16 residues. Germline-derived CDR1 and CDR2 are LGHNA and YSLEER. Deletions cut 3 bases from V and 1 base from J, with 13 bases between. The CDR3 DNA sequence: TGCGCCAGCAGCCAGCCGGGACACCGGGCCAAAAACATTCAGTACTTC. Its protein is CASSQPGHRAKNIQYF.

CDR3 protein: CASSLALDRGISYEQYF. The CDR3 nucleotides are TGTGCCAGCAGCTTGGCATTGGACAGGGGGATTTCCTACGAGCAGTACTTC. J is TRBJ2-7 and V is TRBV5-5; TRBD1 matches at 10 bases. The germline CDR1 and CDR2 sequences are SGHKS and YYEKEE (reference sequence). CDR3 length equals 17 residues. Unmatched junction bases numbered 7, after V lost 0 bases and J lost 1 base.

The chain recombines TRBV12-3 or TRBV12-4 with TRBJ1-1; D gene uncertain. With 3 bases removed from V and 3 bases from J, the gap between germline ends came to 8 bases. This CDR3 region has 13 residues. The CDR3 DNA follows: TGTGCCAGCAGTTTGTACGGGGACACTGAAGCTTTCTTT. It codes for CASSLYGDTEAFF.

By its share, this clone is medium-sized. The CDR3 loop reads CASPLQKNTEAFF. Here the CDR3 DNA reads TGTGCCAGCCCCTTACAGAAGAACACTGAAGCTTTCTTT. The chain recombines TRBV25-1 with TRBJ1-1; D call uncertain. The ends were cut back, 8 bases at V and 1 base at J, with 11 bases in the middle. CDR1 and CDR2 (germline): MGHDK, SYGVNS. The CDR3 length is 13 residues.

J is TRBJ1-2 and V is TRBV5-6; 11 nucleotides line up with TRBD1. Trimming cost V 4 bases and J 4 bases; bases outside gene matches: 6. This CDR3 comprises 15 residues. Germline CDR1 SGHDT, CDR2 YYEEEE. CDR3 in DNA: TGTGCCAGCAGCCCGGGGGGGACAGGGGGCTATGGCTACACCTTC. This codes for CASSPGGTGGYGYTF.

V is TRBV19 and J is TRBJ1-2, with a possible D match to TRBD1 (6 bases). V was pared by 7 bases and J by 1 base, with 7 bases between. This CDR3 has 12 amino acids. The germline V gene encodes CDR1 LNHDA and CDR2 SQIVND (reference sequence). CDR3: CASKGVNYGYTF. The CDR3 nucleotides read TGTGCCAGTAAGGGGGTTAACTATGGCTACACCTTC.

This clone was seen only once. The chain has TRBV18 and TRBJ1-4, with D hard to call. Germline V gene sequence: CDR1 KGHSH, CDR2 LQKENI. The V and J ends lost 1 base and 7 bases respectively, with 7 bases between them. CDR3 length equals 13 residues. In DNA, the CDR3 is TGTGCCAGCTCACCACAACCAGGTGAAAAACTGTTTTTT. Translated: CASSPQPGEKLFF.

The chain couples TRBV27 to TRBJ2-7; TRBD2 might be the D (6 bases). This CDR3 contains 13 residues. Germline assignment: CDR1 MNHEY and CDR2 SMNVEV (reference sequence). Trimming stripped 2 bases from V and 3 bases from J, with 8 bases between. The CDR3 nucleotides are TGTGCCAGCAGTTTAAGGACTAACTACGAGCAGTACTTC. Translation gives CASSLRTNYEQYF.

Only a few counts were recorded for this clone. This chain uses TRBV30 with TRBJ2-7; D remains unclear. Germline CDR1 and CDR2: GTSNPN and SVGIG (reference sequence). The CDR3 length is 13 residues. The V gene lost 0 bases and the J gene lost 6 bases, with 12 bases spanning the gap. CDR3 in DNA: TGTGCCTGGAGTGTACTGGGCAGAAGCGAGCAGTACTTC. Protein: CAWSVLGRSEQYF.

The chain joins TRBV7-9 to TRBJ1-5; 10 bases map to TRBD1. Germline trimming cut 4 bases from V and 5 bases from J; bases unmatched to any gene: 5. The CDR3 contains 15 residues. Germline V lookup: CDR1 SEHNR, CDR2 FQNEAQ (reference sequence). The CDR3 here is CASSSGQGDDQPQHF. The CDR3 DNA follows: TGTGCCAGCAGCTCCGGACAGGGGGACGATCAGCCCCAGCATTTT. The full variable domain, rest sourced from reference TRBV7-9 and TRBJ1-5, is DTGVSQNPRHKITKRGQNVTFRCDPISEHNRLYWYRQTLGQGPEFLTYFQNEAQLEKSRLLSDRFSAERPKGSFSTLEIQRTEQGDSAMYLCASSSGQGDDQPQHFGDGTRLSIL.

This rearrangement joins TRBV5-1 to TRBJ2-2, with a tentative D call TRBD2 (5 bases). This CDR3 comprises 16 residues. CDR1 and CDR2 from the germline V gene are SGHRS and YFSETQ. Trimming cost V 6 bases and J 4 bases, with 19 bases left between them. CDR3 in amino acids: CASKITGSAGTGELFF. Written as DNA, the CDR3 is TGCGCCAGCAAGATAACGGGATCGGCGGGCACCGGGGAGCTGTTTTTT.

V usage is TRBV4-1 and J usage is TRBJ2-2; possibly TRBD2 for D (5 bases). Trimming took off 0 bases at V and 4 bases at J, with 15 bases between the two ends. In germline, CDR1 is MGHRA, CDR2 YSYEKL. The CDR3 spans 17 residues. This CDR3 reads CASSQDPGRRSTGELFF. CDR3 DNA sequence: TGCGCCAGCAGCCAAGATCCGGGAAGGCGTTCCACCGGGGAGCTGTTTTTT.

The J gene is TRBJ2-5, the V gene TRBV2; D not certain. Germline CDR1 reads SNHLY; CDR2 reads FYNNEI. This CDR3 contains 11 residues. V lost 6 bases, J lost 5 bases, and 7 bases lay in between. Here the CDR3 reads CASSTQETQYF. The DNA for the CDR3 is TGTGCCAGCAGCACCCAGGAGACCCAGTACTTC.

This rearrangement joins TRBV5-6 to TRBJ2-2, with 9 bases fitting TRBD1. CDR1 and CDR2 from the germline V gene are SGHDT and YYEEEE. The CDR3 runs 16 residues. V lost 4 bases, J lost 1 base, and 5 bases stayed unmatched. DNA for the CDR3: TGTGCCAGCAGCACGTACAGGGGGCAGAACACCGGGGAGCTGTTTTTT. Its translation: CASSTYRGQNTGELFF.

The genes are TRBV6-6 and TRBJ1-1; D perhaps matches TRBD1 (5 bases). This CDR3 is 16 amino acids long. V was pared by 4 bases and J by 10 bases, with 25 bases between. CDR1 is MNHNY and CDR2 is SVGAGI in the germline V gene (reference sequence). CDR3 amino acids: CASSSSGSYTEISAFF. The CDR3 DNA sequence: TGTGCCAGCAGTTCTTCAGGGTCCTACACCGAAATATCAGCTTTCTTT.

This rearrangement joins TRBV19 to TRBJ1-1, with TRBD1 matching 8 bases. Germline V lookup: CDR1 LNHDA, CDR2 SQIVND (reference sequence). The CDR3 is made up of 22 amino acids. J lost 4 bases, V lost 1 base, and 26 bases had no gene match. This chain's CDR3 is CASSIASIPVGRGRIGGTEAFF. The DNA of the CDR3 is TGTGCCAGTAGTATAGCCTCAATCCCGGTGGGCAGGGGGCGTATCGGGGGCACTGAAGCTTTCTTT.

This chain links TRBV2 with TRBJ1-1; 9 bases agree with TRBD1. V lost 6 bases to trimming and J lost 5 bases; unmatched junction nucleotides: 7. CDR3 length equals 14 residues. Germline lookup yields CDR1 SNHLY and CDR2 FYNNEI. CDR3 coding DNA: TGTGCCAGCAGGGGACAGGGCTTGGGGACTGAAGCTTTCTTT. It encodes CASRGQGLGTEAFF.

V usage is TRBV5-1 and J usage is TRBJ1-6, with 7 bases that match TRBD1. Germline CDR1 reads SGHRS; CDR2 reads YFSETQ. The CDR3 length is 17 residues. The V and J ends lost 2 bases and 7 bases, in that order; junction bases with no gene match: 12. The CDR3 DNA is TGCGCCAGCAGCTTTCTGACAGGGCCTGACGGAAATTCACCCCTCCACTTT. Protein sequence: CASSFLTGPDGNSPLHF.

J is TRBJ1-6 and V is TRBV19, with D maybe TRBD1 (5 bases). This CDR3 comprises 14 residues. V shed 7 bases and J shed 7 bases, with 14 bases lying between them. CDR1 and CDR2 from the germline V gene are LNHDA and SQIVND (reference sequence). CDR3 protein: CASNLGVGNSPLHF. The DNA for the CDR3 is TGTGCCAGTAACTTAGGGGTAGGGAATTCACCCCTCCACTTT.

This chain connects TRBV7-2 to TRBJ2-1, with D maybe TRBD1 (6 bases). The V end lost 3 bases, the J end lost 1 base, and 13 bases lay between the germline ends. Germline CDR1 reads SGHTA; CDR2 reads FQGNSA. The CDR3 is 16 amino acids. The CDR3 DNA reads TGTGCCAGCAGCTTGCGTCAGGGGATATCCTACAATGAGCAGTTCTTC. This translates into CASSLRQGISYNEQFF.

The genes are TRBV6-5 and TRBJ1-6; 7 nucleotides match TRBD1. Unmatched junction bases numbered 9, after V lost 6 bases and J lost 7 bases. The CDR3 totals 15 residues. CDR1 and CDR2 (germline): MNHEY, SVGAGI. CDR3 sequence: CASSPTDRSNSPLHF. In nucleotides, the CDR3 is TGTGCCAGCAGCCCGACGGACAGGTCGAATTCACCCCTCCACTTT.